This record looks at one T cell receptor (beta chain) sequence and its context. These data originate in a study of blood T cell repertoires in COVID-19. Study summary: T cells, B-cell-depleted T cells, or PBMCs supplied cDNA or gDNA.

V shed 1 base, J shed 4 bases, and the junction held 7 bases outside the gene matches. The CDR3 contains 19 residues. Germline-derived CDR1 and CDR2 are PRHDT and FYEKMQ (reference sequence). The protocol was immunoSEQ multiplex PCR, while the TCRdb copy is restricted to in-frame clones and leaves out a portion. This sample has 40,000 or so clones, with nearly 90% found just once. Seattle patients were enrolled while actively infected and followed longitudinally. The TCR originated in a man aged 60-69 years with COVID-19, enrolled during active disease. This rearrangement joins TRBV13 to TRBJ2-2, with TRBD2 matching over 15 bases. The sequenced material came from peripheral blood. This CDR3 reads CASSLATGLAGGFTGELFF. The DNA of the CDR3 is TGTGCCAGCAGCTTAGCCACGGGACTAGCGGGAGGATTCACCGGGGAGCTGTTTTTT. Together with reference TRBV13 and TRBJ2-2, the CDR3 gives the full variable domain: AAGVIQSPRHLIKEKRETATLKCYPIPRHDTVYWYQQGPGQDPQFLISFYEKMQSDKGSIPDRFSAQQFSDYHSELNMSSLELGDSALYFCASSLATGLAGGFTGELFFGEGSRLTVL.